This TCR beta chain is from a study of CXCR3-negative and CXCR3-positive naive CD8 T cells. The length of the CDR3 is 15 residues. Germline CDR1 is LGHNT and CDR2 is FRNRAP. Regarding the study as a whole: Both naive subsets had comparably high diversity; memory CD8+ cells much lower. Fresh PBMCs went into most assays, and CXCR3 expression partly declined after cryopreservation. Naive CXCR3-positive and CXCR3-negative cells shared similar TRBV-TRBJ usage, unlike memory cells.

Sorting was done in triplicate for each CD8+ T cell subset (under 330,000 cells each). About this clonotype: The antigen is undetermined.

The study made its TRB cDNA libraries by 5' RACE, adding UMI labels. TCRdb reprocessed the 5' RACE reads, keeping one entry per CDR3 protein, no DNA. This listing includes thousands of distinct CDR3 sequences. Source material: naive CXCR3- CD8+ T cells from blood. Subset noted: CD45RO-CCR7+CD27+CD95- naive CD8+ T cells lacking CXCR3 (TNR3-). The receptor was derived from a human donor in good health. Some clones in this sample may be carry-over from other donors' samples. The chain links TRBV12-5 to TRBJ1-5; TCRdb selects TRBD1, and the lack of DNA leaves this call unchecked. Here the CDR3 reads CASGSDSISNQPQHF.